A single sample gave rise to the 27 T cell receptor beta chains below, sequenced in a study of shared clonotypes between healthy human individuals. Method: immunoSEQ multiplex PCR; TCRdb's copy keeps in-frame clones and lacks some. The sample includes a few hundred thousand clones, around 80% seen only once; the top ten take roughly 12%. Specimen: PBMCs. These receptors came from a woman aged 35 to 49 in good health. Some clones in this sample may be carry-over from other donors' samples.

This chain connects TRBV14 to TRBJ2-2, with 10 bases identical to TRBD1. V dropped 0 bases and J dropped 9; count of bases not matched to a gene: 10. CDR3 length: 17 residues. The germline V gene has CDR1 SGHDN and CDR2 FVKESK. CDR3 region: CASSQEETGGLFRELFF. The CDR3 nucleotides are TGTGCCAGCAGCCAAGAGGAGACAGGGGGCTTGTTCAGGGAGCTGTTTTTT.

This CDR3 reads CASRLGVVTGELFF. The CDR3 region has the DNA TGTGCCAGCAGACTAGGGGTGGTCACCGGGGAGCTGTTTTTT. This sequence joins TRBV27 and TRBJ2-2; D assignment may be TRBD1 or TRBD2 (5 bases each). The CDR3 loop spans 14 amino acids. The germline CDR1 and CDR2 sequences are MNHEY and SMNVEV (reference sequence). V lost 6 bases, J lost 4 bases, and 12 bases lay in between.

The CDR3 DNA sequence: TGCGCCAGCAGCCGGACCGGGACAGGGGCCTACGAGCAGTACTTC. Amino acids: CASSRTGTGAYEQYF. The chain joins TRBV5-1 to TRBJ2-7; 10 nucleotides agree with TRBD1. V trimming: 4 bases; J trimming: 2 bases; junction bases outside the gene matches: 6. The CDR3 loop spans 15 amino acids. Germline CDR1 SGHRS, CDR2 YFSETQ.

J is TRBJ2-7 and V is TRBV28; the match to TRBD2 covers 9 bases. The length of the CDR3 is 15 residues. Germline V CDR1 and CDR2: MDHEN, SYDVKM. Unmatched junction bases numbered 9, after V lost 5 bases and J lost 4 bases. CDR3 coding DNA: TGTGCCAGCAGTACCTCCGGGACTAGCCGGTACGAGCAGTACTTC. Amino acid sequence: CASSTSGTSRYEQYF.

The chain employs TRBV19 and TRBJ2-7, with 8 positions matching TRBD2. Losses at the gene ends were 11 bases for V and 5 bases for J; bases not matched to a gene: 17. CDR1 is LNHDA, CDR2 SQIVND, per germline (reference sequence). This CDR3 region has 15 residues. The CDR3 sequence is CASRRGGRREDEQYF. As DNA, the CDR3 is TGTGCCTCTAGGAGGGGCGGGAGGAGGGAGGACGAGCAGTACTTC.

This clone was observed once. The chain couples TRBV28 to TRBJ1-5, with 7 bases that match TRBD1. The CDR3 consists of 14 residues. Germline V gene data show CDR1 as MDHEN and CDR2 as SYDVKM. The V and J ends lost 7 bases and 2 bases, in that order; junction bases with no gene match: 5. CDR3 nucleotides: TGTGCCAGCAACCAGGGGGGTCGCAATCAGCCCCAGCATTTT. Translation gives CASNQGGRNQPQHF.

This clone occurred a few times. Different DNA sequences within this sample yield the same CDR3. The rearrangement uses TRBV7-9 and TRBJ1-1; a possible D gene is TRBD1 (6 bases). This CDR3 comprises 13 residues. V lost 1 base to trimming and J lost 5 bases, with 8 bases between them. Germline V CDR1 and CDR2: SEHNR, FQNEAQ (reference sequence). DNA of the CDR3: TGTGCCAGCAGCTTAGAGGGGGGAACTGAAGCTTTCTTT. It encodes CASSLEGGTEAFF.

This clone was seen just once. Given a much more abundant clone one base away, this may be a read error. The V gene is TRBV7-6, the J gene TRBJ2-7; 9 bases fit TRBD2. Germline CDR1 is SGHVS and CDR2 is FNYEAQ. V was pared by 4 bases and J by 6 bases, with 1 base of the junction left unmatched. The CDR3 loop spans 12 amino acids. CDR3 DNA: TGTGCCAGCAGCTCGACTAGCGGCGAGCAGTACTTC. This sequence encodes CASSSTSGEQYF.

The V gene is TRBV30, the J gene TRBJ1-2; D uncertain. CDR3 length: 12 amino acids. CDR1 is GTSNPN, CDR2 SVGIG, per germline (reference sequence). Trimming stripped 0 bases from V and 3 bases from J, with 5 bases between. The CDR3 coding sequence is TGTGCCTGGAGTGTAGGCCACTATGGCTACACCTTC. It yields the protein CAWSVGHYGYTF. The entire variable domain, with the rest obtained from reference TRBV30 and TRBJ1-2, is as follows: SQTIHQWPATLVQPVGSPLSLECTVEGTSNPNLYWYRQAAGRGLQLLFYSVGIGQISSEVPQNLSASRPQDRQFILSSKKLLLSDSGFYLCAWSVGHYGYTFGSGTRLTVV.

Only a few counts were recorded for this clone. In DNA form, the CDR3 reads TGCGCCAGCAGCTTGGGGACTAGCGTGAGCACAGATACGCAGTATTTT. It codes for CASSLGTSVSTDTQYF. This chain links TRBV5-1 with TRBJ2-3, with 9 positions matching TRBD2. CDR1 and CDR2 (germline): SGHRS, YFSETQ. With V trimmed by 0 bases and J by 0 bases, 2 bases remained unmatched. This CDR3 is built from 16 residues.

This chain joins TRBV10-3 and TRBJ2-1, with TRBD2 identical over 14 bases. The CDR3 totals 18 residues. From germline, CDR1 is ENHRY and CDR2 SYGVKD. Trimming took 0 bases from V and 8 from J; bases not matched to a gene: 9. CDR3 region: CAISESRGGLAGVDEQFF. The CDR3 nucleotides are TGTGCCATCAGTGAGTCGAGAGGGGGACTAGCGGGAGTTGATGAGCAGTTCTTC.

Comments on this clone: At one end, the junction sequence differs from germline, possibly due to a read error. The chain employs TRBV6-1 and TRBJ2-7, with a tentative D call TRBD2 (7 bases). CDR3 size: 11 residues. Germline lookup yields CDR1 MNHNS and CDR2 SASEGT. The CDR3 region has the DNA TGTGCCAGCAGCAAGGACAGCCGGGAGGACTTC. It encodes CASSKDSREDF.

This clone showed up just a few times. This chain uses TRBV7-2 with TRBJ1-5, with no clear D. This CDR3 is built from 13 residues. Germline V gene sequence: CDR1 SGHTA, CDR2 FQGNSA. Trimming pared 3 bases from V and 7 bases from J, leaving 10 bases between. CDR3 amino acids: CASSFRAGQPQHF. CDR3 sequence (DNA): TGTGCCAGCAGCTTTCGGGCCGGACAGCCCCAGCATTTT. Full variable domain (missing parts from reference TRBV7-2 and TRBJ1-5): GAGVSQSPSNKVTEKGKDVELRCDPISGHTALYWYRQSLGQGLEFLIYFQGNSAPDKSGLPSDRFSAERTGGSVSTLTIQRTQQEDSAVYLCASSFRAGQPQHFGDGTRLSIL.

The chain recombines TRBV6-5 with TRBJ1-1, with 7 bases fitting TRBD1. Germline CDR1 and CDR2: MNHEY and SVGAGI. Trimming at V came to 10 bases and at J to 8 bases, leaving 10 bases not matched to a gene. This CDR3 spans 12 amino acids. CDR3 sequence (DNA): TGTGCCACCCTAAGAGGGGGCCGCGAAGCTTTCTTT. Amino acid sequence: CATLRGGREAFF.

The chain couples TRBV19 to TRBJ2-3; 14 nucleotides match TRBD2. The V gene end was trimmed by 5 bases and the J gene end by 4 bases; junction bases not matched to a gene: 5. This CDR3 has 16 residues. Germline assignment: CDR1 LNHDA and CDR2 SQIVND (reference sequence). The CDR3: CASSLGTSGSPDTQYF. The CDR3 nucleotides read TGTGCCAGTAGTCTGGGGACTAGCGGGAGCCCAGATACGCAGTATTTT. The full variable domain, rest sourced from reference TRBV19 and TRBJ2-3, is DGGITQSPKYLFRKEGQNVTLSCEQNLNHDAMYWYRQDPGQGLRLIYYSQIVNDFQKGDIAEGYSVSREKKESFPLTVTSAQKNPTAFYLCASSLGTSGSPDTQYFGPGTRLTVL.

This clone appeared a few times. The V gene is TRBV6-1, the J gene TRBJ1-4; TRBD1 is a possible D gene (5 bases). The V end was cut by 5 bases, the J end by 8 bases, with 15 bases between. The CDR3 runs 14 residues. CDR1 and CDR2 (germline): MNHNS, SASEGT. For the CDR3, the DNA is TGTGCCAGCAGTAAGGACATGATTGAAGAAAAACTGTTTTTT. It translates to CASSKDMIEEKLFF.

The gene calls are TRBV30 and TRBJ2-2; a weak D match, TRBD2 (5 bases). CDR3 length equals 14 residues. Trimming removed 2 bases from V and 7 bases from J, with 14 bases in between. Germline CDR1 GTSNPN, CDR2 SVGIG (reference sequence). For the CDR3, the DNA is TGTGCCTGGAGTTCAAACGACTACATCGGGGAGCTGTTTTTT. Translating it yields CAWSSNDYIGELFF.

This chain joins TRBV4-2 and TRBJ1-1, with 8 bases matching TRBD1. V shed 0 bases, J shed 8 bases, and the junction held 5 bases outside the gene matches. CDR3 length equals 14 residues. CDR1 and CDR2 from the germline V gene are LGHNA and YNFKEQ. CDR3: CASSQERDRSEAFF. The CDR3 nucleotides are TGTGCCAGCAGCCAAGAGCGGGACAGGTCGGAAGCTTTCTTT.

The rearrangement joins TRBV5-5 to TRBJ2-7, with D tentatively TRBD2 (6 bases). The CDR3 runs 16 residues. CDR1 is SGHKS and CDR2 is YYEKEE in the germline V gene (reference sequence). V lost 4 bases, J lost 2 bases, and 19 bases lay in between. CDR3 nucleotide sequence: TGTGCCAGCAGCCGTGGACTGGAGGGGCGGCCCTACGAGCAGTACTTC. Protein: CASSRGLEGRPYEQYF.

This chain uses TRBV5-1 with TRBJ2-3; a weak D match, TRBD1 (5 bases). This CDR3 is built from 14 residues. The germline V gene encodes CDR1 SGHRS and CDR2 YFSETQ. V dropped 3 bases and J dropped 4 bases, with 12 bases sitting between them. CDR3 residues: CASSSPRVADTQYF. CDR3 sequence (DNA): TGCGCCAGCAGCTCCCCCAGGGTTGCAGATACGCAGTATTTT.

The chain uses TRBV2 and TRBJ2-3; D perhaps matches TRBD2 (6 bases). Between the trimmed V and J ends, which lost 1 base and 0 bases, there was a span of 8 bases. Germline assignment: CDR1 SNHLY and CDR2 FYNNEI. This CDR3 spans 15 amino acids. In nucleotides, the CDR3 is TGTGCCAGCAGTGAAGTCGGGACTAGCACAGATACGCAGTATTTT. This encodes CASSEVGTSTDTQYF.

The chain recombines TRBV5-1 with TRBJ2-5; D is undetermined. CDR1 and CDR2 from the germline V gene are SGHRS and YFSETQ. The ends were cut back, 4 bases at V and 4 bases at J, with 14 bases in the middle. The CDR3 spans 14 residues. The CDR3 DNA is TGCGCCAGCAGCCTGGCTGGGGTTCGAGAGACCCAGTACTTC. Translated: CASSLAGVRETQYF.

There are a few counts of this clone. CDR3 nucleotides: TGTGCCAGCAGCACTTACCTTTTAGGGGTAACTAACTATGGCTACACCTTC. It is translated as CASSTYLLGVTNYGYTF. This chain links TRBV7-9 with TRBJ1-2; possibly TRBD1 for D (5 bases). Germline values: CDR1 SEHNR, CDR2 FQNEAQ (reference sequence). V lost 5 bases to trimming and J lost 0 bases, with 19 bases between them. The CDR3 runs 17 residues.

Note on this clone: A far larger clone is only one base removed, so a read error is likely. The V gene is TRBV6-1, the J gene TRBJ2-2; D is undetermined. Trimming cost V 1 base and J 3 bases, with 9 bases left between them. Germline loops: CDR1 MNHNS, CDR2 SASEGT. This CDR3 has 15 amino acids. CDR3 nucleotides: TGTGCCAGCAGTGAAGAAGAAGGAGACACCGGGGAGCTGTTTTTT. As protein: CASSEEEGDTGELFF.

This clone was detected only once. This sequence joins TRBV5-6 and TRBJ2-1, with 10 nucleotides matching TRBD2. The CDR3 contains 16 residues. Germline V gives CDR1 SGHDT, CDR2 YYEEEE. V gave up 0 bases and J gave up 6 bases; unmatched junction bases: 6. The CDR3 DNA follows: TGTGCCAGCAGCTTGGTAGTCGCTAGCGGGGGCAATGAGCAGTTCTTC. Amino acid sequence: CASSLVVASGGNEQFF.

This clone was counted once. This chain links TRBV2 with TRBJ1-5; tentative D call: TRBD1 (5 bases). With 5 bases removed from V and 0 bases from J, the gap between germline ends came to 11 bases. This CDR3 contains 15 residues. The germline V gene has CDR1 SNHLY and CDR2 FYNNEI. CDR3 in amino acids: CASSQRQPSNQPQHF. In nucleotides, the CDR3 is TGTGCCAGCAGTCAGAGACAGCCTAGCAATCAGCCCCAGCATTTT.

This clone was recorded at least ten times. V is TRBV7-8 and J is TRBJ2-1, with D possibly matching TRBD2 (6 bases). Germline assignment: CDR1 SGHVS and CDR2 FQNEAQ. The CDR3 runs 15 residues. Trimming shortened V by 1 base and J by 5 bases, and 12 bases separated the two germline ends. The CDR3 is CASSLVAGTHNEQFF. The CDR3 DNA reads as TGTGCCAGCAGCTTAGTGGCGGGAACCCACAATGAGCAGTTCTTC.